Listed here are 21 T cell receptor beta chains from one sample, sequenced in a study of control samples from healthy donors and cancer patients. Sequenced by immunoSEQ multiplex PCR; TCRdb stores in-frame clones only, minus some. The sample consists of over 150,000 clones, approximately 95% of them appearing once. Specimen: blood. These receptors all come from a man younger than 35 in good health.

CDR3 in DNA: TGTGCCAGCAGCCCGGGCCACTCCTACGAGCAGTACTTC. This gives the protein CASSPGHSYEQYF. V is TRBV3-1 (or the pseudogene TRBV3-2) and J is TRBJ2-7; D unclear. Germline CDR1 is LGHDT and CDR2 is YNNKEL (reference sequence). V was trimmed by 4 bases and J by 0 bases, leaving 7 bases between them. The CDR3 runs 13 residues.

The chain joins TRBV7-8 to TRBJ2-2; D unclear. The germline gives CDR1 SGHVS, CDR2 FQNEAQ. The CDR3 consists of 16 residues. V dropped 2 bases and J dropped 5 bases, with 15 bases sitting between them. The CDR3 DNA is TGTGCCAGCAGCTTACCGAGTCGAAGGGAAACCGGGGAGCTGTTTTTT. Encoded protein: CASSLPSRRETGELFF. The whole variable domain, filled in from reference TRBV7-8 and TRBJ2-2, reads GAGVSQSPRYKVAKRGQDVALRCDPISGHVSLFWYQQALGQGPEFLTYFQNEAQLDKSGLPSDRFFAERPEGSVSTLKIQRTQQEDSAVYLCASSLPSRRETGELFFGEGSRLTVL.

This clone was detected only once. The chain combines TRBV10-3 with TRBJ1-1, with no clear D. Trimming cost V 5 bases and J 3 bases, with 10 bases left between them. The CDR3 length is 13 residues. Germline lookup yields CDR1 ENHRY and CDR2 SYGVKD. In DNA form, the CDR3 reads TGTGCCATCAGTTCGAGGGTGGACACTGAAGCTTTCTTT. Translation: CAISSRVDTEAFF.

The chain uses TRBV6-5 and TRBJ2-7, with D tentatively TRBD1 or TRBD2 (5 bases each). CDR1 and CDR2 from the germline V gene are MNHEY and SVGAGI. Trimming cost V 7 bases and J 2 bases, with 18 bases left between them. This CDR3 has 15 amino acids. This CDR3 reads CASKNIGTGTYEQYF. CDR3 bases: TGTGCCAGCAAAAATATCGGGACCGGAACCTACGAGCAGTACTTC.

The chain carries TRBV15 and TRBJ1-1; D perhaps matches TRBD1 (6 bases). Germline values: CDR1 LNHNV, CDR2 YYDKDF (reference sequence). CDR3 size: 15 residues. Trimming stripped 1 base from V and 2 bases from J, with 11 bases between. CDR3 DNA sequence: TGTGCCACCAGCAGAGGAGGACAGCTTAACACTGAAGCTTTCTTT. As protein: CATSRGGQLNTEAFF.

J is TRBJ2-7 and V is TRBV3-1 (or the pseudogene TRBV3-2); no firm D call. With 1 base removed from V and 3 bases from J, the gap between germline ends came to 10 bases. This CDR3 is 14 amino acids long. Per the germline V gene, CDR1 is LGHDT and CDR2 is YNNKEL (reference sequence). Here the CDR3 DNA reads TGTGCCAGCAGCCAAGGTACGGTTGGCTACGAGCAGTACTTC. It is translated as CASSQGTVGYEQYF.

The chain links TRBV29-1 to TRBJ1-2; TRBD1 might be the D (6 bases). The germline gives CDR1 SQVTM, CDR2 ANQGSEA. Trimming pared 5 bases from V and 2 bases from J, leaving 12 bases between. This CDR3 is 13 amino acids long. CDR3 DNA: TGCAGCGTTCAACCAGGGGCGAACTATGGCTACACCTTC. Its protein is CSVQPGANYGYTF.

This CDR3 is CASSRGQGREEKLFF. In nucleotides, the CDR3 is TGTGCCAGCAGTCGTGGACAGGGGAGGGAGGAAAAACTGTTTTTT. The J gene is TRBJ1-4, the V gene TRBV27, with 9 positions matching TRBD1. Germline lookup yields CDR1 MNHEY and CDR2 SMNVEV (reference sequence). The CDR3 consists of 15 residues. The V and J ends lost 5 bases and 8 bases, in that order; junction bases with no gene match: 9.

This sequence joins TRBV18 and TRBJ2-7; no reliable D call. Germline V gives CDR1 KGHSH, CDR2 LQKENI. V lost 5 bases to trimming and J lost 1 base, with 6 bases between them. CDR3 size: 12 residues. CDR3 DNA: TGTGCCAGCTCAGCGAAATCCTACGAGCAGTACTTC. Protein sequence: CASSAKSYEQYF.

The chain employs TRBV5-1 and TRBJ2-7; TRBD1 matches 9 bases. V trimming: 0 bases; J trimming: 3 bases; junction bases outside the gene matches: 4. Germline CDR1 reads SGHRS; CDR2 reads YFSETQ. This CDR3 contains 15 residues. The CDR3 sequence is CASSLGGTGNYEQYF. CDR3 nucleotides: TGCGCCAGCAGCTTGGGGGGGACAGGGAACTACGAGCAGTACTTC.

The gene calls are TRBV6-6 and TRBJ2-7, with D possibly TRBD1 on 5 matching bases. The CDR3 spans 14 residues. Deletions cut 6 bases from V and 0 bases from J, with 12 bases between. Germline loops: CDR1 MNHNY, CDR2 SVGAGI (reference sequence). The CDR3 sequence: CASRFDRYSYEQYF. The CDR3 region has the DNA TGTGCCAGCAGGTTTGACAGATACTCCTACGAGCAGTACTTC.

The genes are TRBV10-3 and TRBJ2-3; 9 nucleotides line up with TRBD1. Trimming removed 9 bases from V and 2 bases from J; junction bases left unmatched: 6. CDR1 is ENHRY, CDR2 SYGVKD, per germline. The length of the CDR3 is 14 residues. CDR3 in DNA: TGTGCCATGAGACAGGGGGGGGACACAGATACGCAGTATTTT. Protein sequence: CAMRQGGDTDTQYF.

This sequence joins TRBV25-1 and TRBJ1-4, with unresolved D. V lost 3 bases to trimming and J lost 0 bases, with 5 bases between them. The CDR3 totals 14 residues. Germline CDR1 MGHDK, CDR2 SYGVNS. The CDR3, as DNA: TGTGCCAGCAGTGACAGTTCAACTAATGAAAAACTGTTTTTT. Its translation: CASSDSSTNEKLFF. Full variable domain (missing parts from reference TRBV25-1 and TRBJ1-4): EADIYQTPRYLVIGTGKKITLECSQTMGHDKMYWYQQDPGMELHLIHYSYGVNSTEKGDLSSESTVSRIRTEHFPLTLESARPSHTSQYLCASSDSSTNEKLFFGSGTQLSVL.

The J gene is TRBJ1-2, the V gene TRBV5-1; 7 bases fit TRBD1. Germline CDR1 is SGHRS and CDR2 is YFSETQ. This CDR3 is built from 14 residues. Germline trimming cut 7 bases from V and 2 bases from J; bases unmatched to any gene: 8. For the CDR3, the DNA is TGCGCCAGCGGGCCGGACAGGCAAAACTATGGCTACACCTTC. It translates to CASGPDRQNYGYTF. The full variable domain, completed using reference TRBV5-1 and TRBJ1-2, is KAGVTQTPRYLIKTRGQQVTLSCSPISGHRSVSWYQQTPGQGLQFLFEYFSETQRNKGNFPGRFSGRQFSNSRSEMNVSTLELGDSALYLCASGPDRQNYGYTFGSGTRLTVV.

Here the CDR3 DNA reads TGCGCCAGCAGCCAAGGACAGGGAGGCACTGAAGCTTTCTTT. This encodes CASSQGQGGTEAFF. The chain uses TRBV4-1 and TRBJ1-1, with 7 nucleotides matching TRBD1. The V gene end was trimmed by 1 base and the J gene end by 4 bases; junction bases not matched to a gene: 3. Germline V lookup: CDR1 MGHRA, CDR2 YSYEKL. CDR3 length equals 14 residues.

This clone was observed a single time. The chain recombines TRBV6-5 with TRBJ2-7; 9 nucleotides line up with TRBD1. Germline V gene lookup returns CDR1 MNHEY and CDR2 SVGAGI. The CDR3 runs 14 residues. Trimming at V came to 6 bases and at J to 2 bases, leaving 5 bases not matched to a gene. CDR3 region: CASRVQGAPYEQYF. In DNA, the CDR3 is TGTGCCAGCAGGGTACAGGGGGCACCCTACGAGCAGTACTTC.

This sequence joins TRBV6-5 and TRBJ2-7, with a possible D match to TRBD1 (6 bases). Germline V gene lookup returns CDR1 MNHEY and CDR2 SVGAGI. The CDR3 is made up of 12 amino acids. V was cut by 3 bases and J by 4 bases, with 7 bases left in between. CDR3 in amino acids: CASSYQGYEQYF. The CDR3, as DNA: TGTGCCAGCAGTTATCAGGGGTACGAGCAGTACTTC.

CDR3 bases: TGTGCCAGCTCAAAGAGGGGCCCCTTCGAGGGCTACACCTTC. Encoded protein: CASSKRGPFEGYTF. The chain links TRBV18 to TRBJ1-2, with a possible D match to TRBD1 (5 bases). Germline V gene data show CDR1 as KGHSH and CDR2 as LQKENI. The CDR3 is 14 amino acids. Trimming left V 5 bases short and J 8 bases short, with 18 bases between. Full variable domain (outside the CDR3, taken from reference TRBV18 and TRBJ1-2): NAGVMQNPRHLVRRRGQEARLRCSPMKGHSHVYWYRQLPEEGLKFMVYLQKENIIDESGMPKERFSAEFPKEGPSILRIQQVVRGDSAAYFCASSKRGPFEGYTFGSGTRLTVV.

This clone appeared a single time. The chain couples TRBV30 to TRBJ1-1; TRBD1 is a possible D gene (6 bases). V gave up 0 bases and J gave up 3 bases, with 20 bases separating them. The CDR3 extends over 17 amino acids. Germline values: CDR1 GTSNPN, CDR2 SVGIG (reference sequence). CDR3 region: CAWSVSFPRGAHTEAFF. The DNA of the CDR3 is TGTGCCTGGAGTGTATCCTTTCCTCGGGGGGCGCACACTGAAGCTTTCTTT.

This clone has a single count. This sequence joins TRBV5-1 and TRBJ1-6, with D maybe TRBD1 (6 bases). The CDR3 sequence is 16 residues long. V was shortened by 0 bases and J by 7 bases, with 14 bases between the two germline ends. CDR1 is SGHRS and CDR2 is YFSETQ in the germline V gene. This chain's CDR3 is CASSLAEGHGNSPLHF. In DNA form, the CDR3 reads TGCGCCAGCAGCTTGGCGGAGGGACACGGCAATTCACCCCTCCACTTT.

This clone was counted a single time. V usage is TRBV19 and J usage is TRBJ2-2; no reliable D call. Between the trimmed V and J ends, which lost 4 bases and 12 bases, there was a span of 9 bases. CDR3 length: 11 residues. The germline CDR1 and CDR2 sequences are LNHDA and SQIVND (reference sequence). The CDR3 spells CASSTGKKLFF. The CDR3 DNA reads TGTGCCAGTAGTACTGGGAAGAAGCTGTTTTTT.